These 17 T cell receptor beta chains originate from one sample sequenced in a study of blood T cell repertoires in COVID-19. Assay: immunoSEQ multiplex PCR; the TCRdb copy retains only in-frame clones and omits some. This sample carries some 43,000 clones, roughly 87% of them seen once, and the ten largest clones take approximately 15%. Sequenced input: peripheral blood. The receptors were sampled from a man in his sixties with active COVID-19.

V and J are TRBV4-3 and TRBJ1-4, with 7 bases lining up with TRBD1. With V trimmed by 4 bases and J by 12 bases, 8 bases remained unmatched. Germline values: CDR1 LGHNA, CDR2 YSLEER. The CDR3 has 13 amino acids. The CDR3 is CASSLQGSGELFF. CDR3 DNA sequence: TGCGCCAGCAGCCTACAGGGGTCCGGAGAACTGTTTTTT.

The J gene is TRBJ2-3, the V gene TRBV11-2, with a possible D match to TRBD2 (5 bases). Trimming removed 1 base at V and 5 bases at J, with 10 bases between. This CDR3 spans 14 amino acids. Germline CDR1 reads SGHAT; CDR2 reads FQNNGV. The CDR3 spells CASSLVGVRDTQYF. The CDR3 region has the DNA TGTGCCAGCAGCTTAGTGGGAGTGAGAGATACGCAGTATTTT.

The chain recombines TRBV7-2 with TRBJ2-7; 7 positions match TRBD1. With V trimmed by 2 bases and J by 2 bases, 9 bases remained unmatched. Germline loops: CDR1 SGHTA, CDR2 FQGNSA. This CDR3 has 16 amino acids. The CDR3 is CASSLTGQAGPYEQYF. DNA for the CDR3: TGTGCCAGCAGCTTAACCGGACAGGCTGGCCCCTACGAGCAGTACTTC. Drawing the rest from reference TRBV7-2 and TRBJ2-7, the complete variable domain is GAGVSQSPSNKVTEKGKDVELRCDPISGHTALYWYRQSLGQGLEFLIYFQGNSAPDKSGLPSDRFSAERTGGSVSTLTIQRTQQEDSAVYLCASSLTGQAGPYEQYFGPGTRLTVT.

Concerning this clone: At one boundary the junction diverges from the germline segment, which might be a read error. This chain links TRBV7-7 with TRBJ2-2; D perhaps matches TRBD1 (6 bases). There are 16 residues in the CDR3. Germline V CDR1 and CDR2: SSHAT, FNYEAQ (reference sequence). The CDR3 loop reads CASSLGRTVNTGELFF. The CDR3, as DNA: TGTGCTAGCAGCTTAGGGCGGACAGTAAACACCGGGGAGCTGTTTTTT.

This chain connects TRBV7-4 to TRBJ2-1; 9 bases are a match to TRBD2. The CDR3 is made up of 15 amino acids. The trim removed 7 bases at V and 6 bases at J, leaving 10 bases unmatched. Germline loops: CDR1 SGHVT, CDR2 SQSDAQ. CDR3 nucleotide sequence: TGTGCCAGCACCCATAGCGGGGGTCTAGTCAATGAGCAGTTCTTC. Encoded protein: CASTHSGGLVNEQFF.

The CDR3 DNA follows: TGTGCCAGCAGGGTCCCGGGACACGGGATGGAAAAACTGTTTTTT. It yields the protein CASRVPGHGMEKLFF. This rearrangement joins TRBV28 to TRBJ1-4; D perhaps matches TRBD1 (6 bases). Trimming removed 6 bases from V and 8 bases from J, with 19 bases in between. The germline gives CDR1 MDHEN, CDR2 SYDVKM. The CDR3 runs 15 residues.

The rearrangement links TRBV7-9 to TRBJ2-7; D is perhaps TRBD2 (7 bases). Trimming shortened V by 7 bases and J by 0 bases, and 13 bases separated the two germline ends. In germline, CDR1 is SEHNR, CDR2 FQNEAQ (reference sequence). This CDR3 is 14 amino acids long. The CDR3 is CASTLGGGSYEQYF. The CDR3 DNA is TGTGCCAGCACCCTGGGAGGGGGCTCCTACGAGCAGTACTTC.

For this clone: Other DNA sequences within the sample encode an identical CDR3. The rearrangement links TRBV6-6 to TRBJ1-4; 10 bases are shared with TRBD1. V lost 0 bases and J lost 5; bases outside the gene matches: 0. The length of the CDR3 is 15 residues. The germline CDR1 and CDR2 sequences are MNHNY and SVGAGI (reference sequence). The CDR3 sequence is CASSYSGQGNEKLFF. CDR3 nucleotide sequence: TGTGCCAGCAGTTACTCGGGACAGGGGAATGAAAAACTGTTTTTT.

This sequence joins TRBV6-1 and TRBJ2-3, with 12 bases fitting TRBD2. V lost 2 bases and J lost 6; bases outside the gene matches: 0. The CDR3 covers 14 residues. CDR1 and CDR2 (germline): MNHNS, SASEGT. The CDR3 nucleotides read TGTGCCAGCAGTGAACTAGCGGGGGGGGATACGCAGTATTTT. It is translated as CASSELAGGDTQYF.

The chain joins TRBV14 to TRBJ2-2; 11 positions agree with TRBD2. Trimming removed 6 bases from V and 5 bases from J; junction bases left unmatched: 5. CDR1 SGHDN and CDR2 FVKESK come from the germline V gene. This CDR3 region has 15 residues. As DNA, the CDR3 is TGTGCCAGCAGTCGACTAGCGGGGAGAACCGGGGAGCTGTTTTTT. This sequence encodes CASSRLAGRTGELFF.

This clone has only one observation. One junction end disagrees with the germline gene, perhaps due to a read error. J is TRBJ2-6 and V is TRBV2; TRBD1 is a possible D gene (9 bases). Per germline, CDR1 SNHLY and CDR2 FYNNEI. The CDR3 has 15 residues. The CDR3 DNA reads TGCGGGGGGGACAGGGTAAAGACTGGGGCCAACGTCCTGACTTTC. Its protein is CGGDRVKTGANVLTF.

This clone was seen more than once but under ten times. This rearrangement joins TRBV5-4 to TRBJ2-3; perhaps TRBD2 as D (6 bases). V shed 5 bases and J shed 1 base, with 14 bases lying between them. Germline loops: CDR1 SGHNT, CDR2 YYREEE (reference sequence). The CDR3 covers 15 residues. The CDR3 here is CASRRDFDRTDTQYF. The CDR3 DNA is TGTGCCAGCAGGCGGGACTTCGACCGCACAGATACGCAGTATTTT.

CDR3 amino acids: CASSQGQGISSPLHF. The CDR3 DNA reads as TGTGCCAGCAGCCAGGGACAGGGGATTTCTTCACCCCTCCACTTT. The chain has TRBV3-1 (or the pseudogene TRBV3-2) and TRBJ1-6, with 10 bases fitting TRBD1. Trimming removed 3 bases from V and 9 bases from J; junction bases left unmatched: 5. Germline V gene lookup returns CDR1 LGHDT and CDR2 YNNKEL (reference sequence). The CDR3 runs to 15 residues.

This rearrangement joins TRBV18 to TRBJ2-4; D unresolved. V shed 9 bases and J shed 0 bases, with 9 bases lying between them. This CDR3 spans 13 amino acids. Germline-derived CDR1 and CDR2 are KGHSH and LQKENI. CDR3 sequence: CASAIGAKNIQYF. CDR3 DNA: TGTGCCAGTGCGATCGGAGCCAAAAACATTCAGTACTTC.

Here the CDR3 DNA reads TGTGCCAGCAGTGCTATGGACAGGCCGCCGGGGGCCAAAAACATTCAGTACTTC. Translation gives CASSAMDRPPGAKNIQYF. The chain employs TRBV6-9 and TRBJ2-4; 7 positions agree with TRBD1. Unmatched junction bases numbered 14, after V lost 5 bases and J lost 1 base. The CDR3 totals 18 residues. Germline values: CDR1 MNHGY, CDR2 SVAAGI.

Here the CDR3 reads CASSQAGNNNEQFF. The CDR3 nucleotides are TGTGCCAGCTCACAGGCGGGGAACAACAATGAGCAGTTCTTC. This chain connects TRBV18 to TRBJ2-1; maybe TRBD2 (6 bases). Trimming cost V 4 bases and J 5 bases, with 12 bases left between them. Per germline, CDR1 KGHSH and CDR2 LQKENI. The CDR3 covers 14 residues.

The J gene is TRBJ2-1, the V gene TRBV2; unclear D gene. Trimming shortened V by 6 bases and J by 9 bases, and 30 bases separated the two germline ends. The germline gives CDR1 SNHLY, CDR2 FYNNEI. The CDR3 has 18 residues. The CDR3, as DNA: TGTGCCAGCAGGGATACCTTGCTCCCAGTGAGAAGAGGTACTGAGCAGTTCTTC. Its protein is CASRDTLLPVRRGTEQFF.